This TCR beta chain was captured in a study of CD8 T cells in ankylosing spondylitis. General observations from the study: A motif of 7 to 9 highly homologous TCR beta variants was seen as apparently characteristic of ankylosing spondylitis blood. A subset of motif variants has previously been described in the synovial fluid and blood of reactive arthritis.

One entry per CDR3 protein results from TCRdb running MiXCR on the 5' RACE reads. The sample contains about 90,000 distinct CDR3 sequences, roughly 27% of which appear only once. On this clonotype itself: The antigen remains undetermined.

Trimming took 3 bases from V and 3 from J; bases not matched to a gene: 7. Germline CDR1 reads MGHDK; CDR2 reads SYGVNS. This CDR3 is built from 16 residues. The origin of this receptor is a male donor with ankylosing spondylitis or in good health (not recorded which). The chain recombines TRBV25-1 with TRBJ2-1; TRBD1 aligns across 8 bases. The sample comprised blood, either unsorted or a sorted T cell fraction (not recorded which). The CDR3 DNA reads TGTGCCAGCAGTGATAGAGTCAGGGGGCACTACAATGAGCAGTTCTTC. This gives the protein CASSDRVRGHYNEQFF.